The source of this T cell receptor beta chain is a study of radiation and T cells in renal cell carcinoma. Whole-study findings and limits: Pretreatment tumor biopsies were lacking, so baseline clonotypes are unknown. Top tumor clonotypes rose in blood 2 weeks post-radiation, then contracted.

Regarding this clone: The antigen is not known.

Time point defined: blood 4 weeks post-SBRT, at nephrectomy. Regarding treatment: 15 Gy SBRT to primary tumor, nephrectomy 4 weeks later. After SBRT, blood was collected at 2 and 4 weeks, plus baseline. TCRdb's table, derived via immunoSEQ multiplex PCR, lists solely in-frame clones and lacks some. Of about 170,000 clones listed, roughly 90% were seen once; the top ten hold 10% to 12%. With V trimmed by 1 base and J by 2 bases, 1 base remained unmatched. CDR3 size: 14 residues. Germline V gene sequence: CDR1 SGHNT, CDR2 YYREEE (reference sequence). This receptor was identified in a woman between 45 and 60 years old with renal cell carcinoma. The sequenced sample was blood, obtained from a patient whose treatment included radiotherapy and nephrectomy. V is TRBV5-4 and J is TRBJ2-5; 8 bases are a match to TRBD1. The CDR3 loop is CASSLTGGQETQYF. In DNA, the CDR3 is TGTGCCAGCAGCTTGACAGGGGGGCAAGAGACCCAGTACTTC.